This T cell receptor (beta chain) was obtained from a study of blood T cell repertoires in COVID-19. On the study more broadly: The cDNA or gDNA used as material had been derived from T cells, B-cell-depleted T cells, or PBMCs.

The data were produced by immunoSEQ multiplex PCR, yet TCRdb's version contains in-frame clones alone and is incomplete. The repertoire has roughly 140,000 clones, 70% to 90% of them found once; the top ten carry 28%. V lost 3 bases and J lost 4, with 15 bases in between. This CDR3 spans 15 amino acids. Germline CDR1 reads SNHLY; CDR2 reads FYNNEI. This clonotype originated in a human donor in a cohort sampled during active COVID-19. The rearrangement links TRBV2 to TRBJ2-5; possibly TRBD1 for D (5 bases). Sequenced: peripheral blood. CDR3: CASSDTSQGGETQYF. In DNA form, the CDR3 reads TGTGCCAGCAGTGACACTTCCCAGGGCGGAGAGACCCAGTACTTC.